Below, 19 T cell receptor beta chains from the same sample are listed, as sequenced in a study of cytomegalovirus exposure and HLA in healthy donors. The PCR contained 60 Vbeta and 13 Jbeta primers. Clones were sequenced by immunoSEQ multiplex PCR, and TCRdb holds only the in-frame ones, with some missing. The sample has roughly 54,000 clones, 70% seen once. Sequencing was performed on PBMCs. These receptors were obtained from a woman aged 60-75 years in good health and CMV-seropositive.

V gene TRBV5-1 combines with J gene TRBJ2-4; TRBD1 matches 9 bases. J was trimmed by 5 bases and V by 0 bases; bases with no gene match: 6. Germline CDR1 and CDR2: SGHRS and YFSETQ. The CDR3 runs 16 residues. DNA for the CDR3: TGCGCCAGCAGCTTGGGGACCGGACAGGGGCAAAACATTCAGTACTTC. It encodes CASSLGTGQGQNIQYF. The whole variable domain, filled in from reference TRBV5-1 and TRBJ2-4, reads KAGVTQTPRYLIKTRGQQVTLSCSPISGHRSVSWYQQTPGQGLQFLFEYFSETQRNKGNFPGRFSGRQFSNSRSEMNVSTLELGDSALYLCASSLGTGQGQNIQYFGAGTRLSVL.

The sample holds one count of this clone. This chain connects TRBV6-5 to TRBJ1-2; TRBD1 agrees at 12 bases. The junction had 6 bases not matched to a gene; V was cut back by 6 bases and J by 7 bases. This CDR3 is built from 14 residues. CDR1 and CDR2 (germline): MNHEY, SVGAGI. The CDR3 sequence: CASRRGQGALGYTF. The DNA for the CDR3 is TGTGCCAGCAGGCGGGGACAGGGGGCGCTTGGCTACACCTTC.

The chain carries TRBV11-2 and TRBJ2-5; 7 bases align to TRBD1. The CDR3 covers 13 residues. The germline CDR1 and CDR2 sequences are SGHAT and FQNNGV. Trimming removed 5 bases from V and 5 bases from J; junction bases left unmatched: 5. CDR3 coding DNA: TGTGCCAGCAGCCGAGACAGGGAGGAGACCCAGTACTTC. Protein: CASSRDREETQYF.

About this clone: It may be a read error: a sequence one base away is much more abundant. The V and J genes are TRBV7-6 and TRBJ1-2, with 7 bases aligning to TRBD1. Germline V gives CDR1 SGHVS, CDR2 FNYEAQ. J lost 8 bases, V lost 1 base, and 13 bases had no gene match. This CDR3 has 16 residues. CDR3 nucleotides: TGTGCCAGCAGCTTAGGTTCTTGGACAGGAGGGCGGGGCTACACCTTC. Protein sequence: CASSLGSWTGGRGYTF. The entire variable domain, with the rest obtained from reference TRBV7-6 and TRBJ1-2, is as follows: GAGVSQSPRYKVTKRGQDVALRCDPISGHVSLYWYRQALGQGPEFLTYFNYEAQQDKSGLPNDRFSAERPEGSISTLTIQRTEQRDSAMYRCASSLGSWTGGRGYTFGSGTRLTVV.

The chain employs TRBV28 and TRBJ2-7, with D uncertain. CDR3 length: 13 residues. Deletions cut 7 bases from V and 3 bases from J, with 13 bases between. Per germline, CDR1 MDHEN and CDR2 SYDVKM. CDR3 residues: CASTPVRYYEQYF. The CDR3 nucleotides are TGTGCCAGCACCCCGGTCCGTTACTACGAGCAGTACTTC.

Note on this clone: A junction end diverges from the germline sequence, so it may reflect a read error. The rearrangement uses TRBV2 and TRBJ1-4; 10 bases align to TRBD1. The CDR3 covers 14 residues. Germline lookup yields CDR1 SNHLY and CDR2 FYNNEI. The CDR3 here is CASNEGGQGEKLFF. The CDR3, as DNA: TGTGCCAGCAATGAAGGGGGACAGGGGGAAAAACTGTTTTTT.

In this sample, this clone turned up a few times. The chain recombines TRBV5-4 with TRBJ2-5; the D gene is possibly TRBD2 (5 bases). Germline lookup yields CDR1 SGHNT and CDR2 YYREEE (reference sequence). This CDR3 comprises 15 residues. Deletions cut 4 bases from V and 4 bases from J, with 17 bases between. CDR3 nucleotide sequence: TGTGCCAGCAGCCGCCAAGGAGGAAATCGAGAGACCCAGTACTTC. This gives the protein CASSRQGGNRETQYF.

This chain connects TRBV27 to TRBJ1-2; 7 bases are shared with TRBD1. The CDR3 extends over 15 amino acids. Germline loops: CDR1 MNHEY, CDR2 SMNVEV (reference sequence). The ends lost 4 bases at V and 4 bases at J; junction bases unmatched: 9. The CDR3 DNA follows: TGTGCCAGCAGTTACTACAGGGGTACTAGCTATGGCTACACCTTC. It yields the protein CASSYYRGTSYGYTF.

This clone was seen more than once but under ten times. J is TRBJ1-2 and V is TRBV4-2; TRBD1 agrees at 10 bases. CDR1 LGHNA and CDR2 YNFKEQ come from the germline V gene. Germline trimming cut 0 bases from V and 8 bases from J; bases unmatched to any gene: 9. The CDR3 runs to 16 residues. The CDR3 reads CASSQENSGQGFGYTF. The CDR3 DNA is TGTGCCAGCAGCCAAGAAAATTCGGGACAGGGGTTCGGCTACACCTTC.

The chain joins TRBV6-6 to TRBJ2-7; 10 positions match TRBD1. The CDR3 extends over 15 amino acids. CDR1 MNHNY and CDR2 SVGAGI come from the germline V gene (reference sequence). V lost 5 bases and J lost 5; bases outside the gene matches: 9. Written as DNA, the CDR3 is TGTGCCAGCAGTCCTCCGGGACAGGGGTTCCACGAGCAGTACTTC. Amino acids: CASSPPGQGFHEQYF.

The rearrangement uses TRBV19 and TRBJ2-6, with TRBD1 matching over 8 bases. Trimming removed 9 bases from V and 0 bases from J; junction bases left unmatched: 7. The CDR3 contains 16 residues. Germline V gives CDR1 LNHDA, CDR2 SQIVND (reference sequence). CDR3 nucleotides: TGTGCCAGCCATAGACAGGGGTACTCTGGGGCCAACGTCCTGACTTTC. Amino acids: CASHRQGYSGANVLTF.

CDR3 DNA sequence: TGTGCCAGCAGCCTTACCCGGGGACTAGGAGCAGAGACCCAGTACTTC. It yields the protein CASSLTRGLGAETQYF. V is TRBV7-2 and J is TRBJ2-5, with TRBD2 matching over 8 bases. Per the germline V gene, CDR1 is SGHTA and CDR2 is FQGNSA. J gave up 4 bases and V 5 bases, and 12 bases lay outside the gene matches. The CDR3 has 16 residues.

The CDR3, as DNA: TGTGCCAGCAGCCCCTTGGACAGGCCAAACTATGGCTACACCTTC. Protein product: CASSPLDRPNYGYTF. This rearrangement joins TRBV14 to TRBJ1-2; TRBD1 aligns across 7 bases. V shed 4 bases, J shed 2 bases, and the junction held 7 bases outside the gene matches. Germline V gene data show CDR1 as SGHDN and CDR2 as FVKESK. This CDR3 contains 15 residues.

The chain is built from TRBV5-1 and TRBJ2-7, with 8 bases lining up with TRBD1. The germline gives CDR1 SGHRS, CDR2 YFSETQ. The CDR3 extends over 14 amino acids. The trim removed 1 base at V and 1 base at J, leaving 1 base unmatched. This chain's CDR3 is CASSLRTGSYEQYF. DNA for the CDR3: TGCGCCAGCAGCTTGCGGACAGGGTCCTACGAGCAGTACTTC.

In its sample, this clone was seen a few times. The chain links TRBV9 to TRBJ2-1; 7 bases map to TRBD2. CDR1 is SGDLS and CDR2 is YYNGEE in the germline V gene. V shed 0 bases, J shed 4 bases, and the junction held 4 bases outside the gene matches. The length of the CDR3 is 15 residues. CDR3 nucleotide sequence: TGTGCCAGCAGCGTAGCAGCGGGGCCTTACAATGAGCAGTTCTTC. Translated: CASSVAAGPYNEQFF.

In this sample, this clone turned up a few times. The J gene is TRBJ1-3, the V gene TRBV6-5; possible D gene TRBD1, 5 bases. Trimming pared 6 bases from V and 3 bases from J, leaving 15 bases between. Per the germline V gene, CDR1 is MNHEY and CDR2 is SVGAGI. There are 15 residues in the CDR3. Here the CDR3 reads CASRQPGDRGNTIYF. The DNA for the CDR3 is TGTGCCAGCAGGCAGCCGGGGGACCGTGGAAACACCATATATTTT.

This chain uses TRBV10-3 with TRBJ1-6; D remains unclear. Per the germline V gene, CDR1 is ENHRY and CDR2 is SYGVKD. This CDR3 is 14 amino acids long. V was cut by 2 bases and J by 7 bases, with 9 bases left in between. For the CDR3, the DNA is TGTGCCATCAGTGAGCTAGTAGGCAATTCACCCCTCCACTTT. Encoded protein: CAISELVGNSPLHF.

The CDR3 here is CASSFPDGFLSYEQYF. CDR3 DNA: TGCGCCAGCAGCTTCCCCGATGGTTTTCTATCCTACGAGCAGTACTTC. The V call is TRBV5-1, the J call TRBJ2-7; unclear D gene. The CDR3 is 16 residues long. V lost 2 bases to trimming and J lost 1 base, with 16 bases between them. CDR1 is SGHRS and CDR2 is YFSETQ in the germline V gene. Combining the CDR3 with reference TRBV5-1 and TRBJ2-7 gives the whole variable domain KAGVTQTPRYLIKTRGQQVTLSCSPISGHRSVSWYQQTPGQGLQFLFEYFSETQRNKGNFPGRFSGRQFSNSRSEMNVSTLELGDSALYLCASSFPDGFLSYEQYFGPGTRLTVT.

The chain combines TRBV7-2 with TRBJ1-5, with TRBD1 as a possible D gene (6 bases). Germline-derived CDR1 and CDR2 are SGHTA and FQGNSA. The CDR3 is 13 residues long. Trimming removed 4 bases at V and 4 bases at J, with 8 bases between. The CDR3 nucleotides read TGTGCCAGCAGCTCTCAGGGGAATCAGCCCCAGCATTTT. Translating gives CASSSQGNQPQHF.